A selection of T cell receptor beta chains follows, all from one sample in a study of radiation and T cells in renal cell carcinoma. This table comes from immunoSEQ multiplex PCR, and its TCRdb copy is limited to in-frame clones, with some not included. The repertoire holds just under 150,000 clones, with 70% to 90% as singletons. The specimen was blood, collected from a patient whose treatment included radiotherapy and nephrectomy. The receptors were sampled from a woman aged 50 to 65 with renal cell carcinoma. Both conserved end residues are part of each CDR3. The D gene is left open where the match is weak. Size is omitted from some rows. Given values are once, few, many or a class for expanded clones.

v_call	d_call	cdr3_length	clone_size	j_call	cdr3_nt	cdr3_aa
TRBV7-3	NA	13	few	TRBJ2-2	TGTGCCAGCAGCCCCATTAGCGCCGGGGAGCTGTTTTTT	CASSPISAGELFF
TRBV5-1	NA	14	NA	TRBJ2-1	TGCGCCAGCAGCTGGGGGCCAAACGTGGATGAGCAGTTCTTC	CASSWGPNVDEQFF
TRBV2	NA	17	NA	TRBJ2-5	TGTGCCAGCAGTGGGGTCAGTGTGAGAAGTTACCAAGAGACCCAGTACTTC	CASSGVSVRSYQETQYF
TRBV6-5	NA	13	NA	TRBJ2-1	TGTGCCAGCAGCAGACTCTCCTACAATGAGCAGTTCTTC	CASSRLSYNEQFF
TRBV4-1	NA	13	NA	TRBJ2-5	TGCGCCAGCAGCCCGCGGACGATAGAGACCCAGTACTTC	CASSPRTIETQYF
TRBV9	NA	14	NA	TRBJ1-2	TGTGCCAGCAGCGTAGGAGGCAGTCACTATGGCTACACCTTC	CASSVGGSHYGYTF
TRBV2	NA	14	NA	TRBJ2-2	TGTGCCAGCAGTACGGGAGTTAACACCGGGGAGCTGTTTTTT	CASSTGVNTGELFF
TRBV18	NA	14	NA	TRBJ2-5	TGTGCCAGCTCACCACGCGGGTTTGGGGAGACCCAGTACTTC	CASSPRGFGETQYF
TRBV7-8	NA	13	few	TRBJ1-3	TGTGCCAGCGGGAACAGGGCTGGAAACACCATATATTTT	CASGNRAGNTIYF
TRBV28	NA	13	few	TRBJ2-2	TGTGCCAGCAGTTTGCAAAACACCGGGGAGCTGTTTTTT	CASSLQNTGELFF
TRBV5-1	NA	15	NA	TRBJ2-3	TGCGCCAGCAGCCCAGGGCTCACTAGCACAGATACGCAGTATTTT	CASSPGLTSTDTQYF
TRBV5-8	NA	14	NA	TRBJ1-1	TGTGCCAGCAGTTCATGGAAGACCGGGACACGGTCTTTCTTT	CASSSWKTGTRSFF
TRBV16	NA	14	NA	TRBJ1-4	TGTGCCAGCAGCCAACAGGTTCCACCGGGAAAACTGTTTTTT	CASSQQVPPGKLFF
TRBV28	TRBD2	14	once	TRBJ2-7	TGTGCCAGCAGTTCCCAGCGGGACCGCTACGAGCAGTACTTC	CASSSQRDRYEQYF
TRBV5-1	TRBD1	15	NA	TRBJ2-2	TGCGCCAGCAGCTTAAATCGACAGGGTTCCGGGGAGCTGTTTTTT	CASSLNRQGSGELFF
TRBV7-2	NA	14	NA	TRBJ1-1	TGTGCCAGCACCCCAGGGCCCCAGAACACTGAAGCTTTCTTT	CASTPGPQNTEAFF
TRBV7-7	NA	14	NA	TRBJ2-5	TGTGCCAGCAGCCGAACCCCAGCGCAAGAGACCCAGTACTTC	CASSRTPAQETQYF
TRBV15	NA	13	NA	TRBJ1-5	TGTGCCACCAGCGGGGGGGCTGGTCAGCCCCAGCATTTT	CATSGGAGQPQHF
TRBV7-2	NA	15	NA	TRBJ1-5	TGTGCCAGCAGCTTAGACGGGAGAGGGAATCAGCCCCAGCATTTT	CASSLDGRGNQPQHF
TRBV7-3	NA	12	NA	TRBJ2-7	TGTGCCAGCAGCTTAAACCAGTACGAGCAGTACTTC	CASSLNQYEQYF
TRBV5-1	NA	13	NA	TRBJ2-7	TGCGCCAGCAGCGCGGGCTCAGCCAACGAGCAGTACTTC	CASSAGSANEQYF
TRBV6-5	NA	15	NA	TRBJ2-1	TGTGCCAGCAGTTACTCGGGGGACTGGGGCAATGAGCAGTTCTTC	CASSYSGDWGNEQFF
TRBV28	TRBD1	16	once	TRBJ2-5	TGTGCCAGCAGTATTACGTTGGACAGGGAATCGGAGACCCAGTACTTC	CASSITLDRESETQYF
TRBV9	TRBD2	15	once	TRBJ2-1	TGTGCCAGCAGCGTAAGGGACTATCCGCAGAATGAGCAGTTCTTC	CASSVRDYPQNEQFF
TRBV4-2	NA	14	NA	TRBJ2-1	TGTGCCAGCAGCCAACCCGGCGGAAACAATGAGCAGTTCTTC	CASSQPGGNNEQFF
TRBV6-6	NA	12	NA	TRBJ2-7	TGTGCCAGCAGTTCGCTCGGAGGCGAGCAGTACTTC	CASSSLGGEQYF
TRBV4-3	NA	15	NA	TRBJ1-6	TGCGCCAGCAGCCAAGTCAGAGGGTGGGGTTCACCCCTCCACTTT	CASSQVRGWGSPLHF
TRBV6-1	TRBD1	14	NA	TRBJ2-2	TGTGCCAGCAGGACAGGGTTCAACACCGGGGAGCTGTTTTTT	CASRTGFNTGELFF
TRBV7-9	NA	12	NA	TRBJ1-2	TGTGCCAGCAGCTCCGCGGACAGCGGCTACACCTTC	CASSSADSGYTF
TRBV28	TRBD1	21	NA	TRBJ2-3	TGTGCCAGCACCCCTCAGCCCATCCGGGACAGGGTCGGGGATGGCACAGATACGCAGTATTTT	CASTPQPIRDRVGDGTDTQYF
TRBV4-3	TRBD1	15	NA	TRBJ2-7	TGCGCCAGCAGACGGGACAGGGACTATAGGTACGAGCAGTACTTC	CASRRDRDYRYEQYF
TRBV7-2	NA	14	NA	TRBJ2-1	TGTGCCAGCAGCTCCCTAGCGATTTACAATGAGCAGTTCTTC	CASSSLAIYNEQFF
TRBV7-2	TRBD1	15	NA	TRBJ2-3	TGTGCCAGCAGCTTACAGGGGGCGCGCACAGATACGCAGTATTTT	CASSLQGARTDTQYF
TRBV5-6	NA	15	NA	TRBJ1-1	TGTGCCAGCAGCATTAAGACAATGGGGAACACTGAAGCTTTCTTT	CASSIKTMGNTEAFF
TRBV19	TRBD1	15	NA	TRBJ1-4	TGTGCCAGTAGTCTTACCGGGACAGGGAATGAAAAACTGTTTTTT	CASSLTGTGNEKLFF
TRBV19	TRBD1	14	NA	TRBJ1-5	TGTGCCAGTAGTCAACAGGGGAGCAATCAGCCCCAGCATTTT	CASSQQGSNQPQHF
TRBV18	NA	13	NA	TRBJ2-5	TGTGCCAGCTCACCACCGATTTCTGAGACCCAGTACTTC	CASSPPISETQYF
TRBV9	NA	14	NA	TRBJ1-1	TGTGCCAGCAGCGTAGAGGGGATGAACACTGAAGCTTTCTTT	CASSVEGMNTEAFF
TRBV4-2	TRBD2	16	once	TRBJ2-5	TGTGCCAGCAGCCAAGGTGCAGCGGGGGTCCAAGAGACCCAGTACTTC	CASSQGAAGVQETQYF
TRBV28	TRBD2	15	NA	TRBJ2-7	TGTGCCAGCAGTTTCCCGACTAGCGGGGGGCTCGAGCAGTACTTC	CASSFPTSGGLEQYF
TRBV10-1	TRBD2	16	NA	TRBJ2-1	TGCGCCAGCAGTGAGCCCCGAGCTAGCGGGAGCCATGAGCAGTTCTTC	CASSEPRASGSHEQFF
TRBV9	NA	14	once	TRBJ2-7	TGTGCCAGCAGCGCCGGGACGGATTACTACGAGCAGTACTTC	CASSAGTDYYEQYF
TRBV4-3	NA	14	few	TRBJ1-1	TGCGCCAGCAGCCAAAACCTCGGTGGAACTGAAGCTTTCTTT	CASSQNLGGTEAFF
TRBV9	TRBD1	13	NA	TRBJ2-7	TGTGCCAGCAGCGTCGAAACAGGGGGCGAGCAGTACTTC	CASSVETGGEQYF
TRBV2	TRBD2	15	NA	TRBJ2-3	TGTGCCAGCAGTGGCGCTAGCGGGGGGATAGATACGCAGTATTTT	CASSGASGGIDTQYF
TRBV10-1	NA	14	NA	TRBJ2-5	TGCGCCAGCAGTGAGTCTTGGGACCCGGAGACCCAGTACTTC	CASSESWDPETQYF
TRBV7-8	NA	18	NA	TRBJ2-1	TGTGCCAGCAGCTTAGCTCCTACGGGCCTGCCCTCCTACAATGAGCAGTTCTTC	CASSLAPTGLPSYNEQFF
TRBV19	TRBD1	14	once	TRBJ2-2	TGTGCCAGTAGTATTGACAGGGGAGGCGGGGAGCTGTTTTTT	CASSIDRGGGELFF
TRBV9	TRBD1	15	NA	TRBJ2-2	TGTGCCAGCAGCGCGGGACAGGGTAGTTCCCGGGAGCTGTTTTTT	CASSAGQGSSRELFF
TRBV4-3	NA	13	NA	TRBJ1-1	TGCGCCAGCAGCCAAGGGGAGTGGACTGAAGCTTTCTTT	CASSQGEWTEAFF
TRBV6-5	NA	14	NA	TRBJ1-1	TGTGCCAGCAGTTACTCGAGGACGTTAAATGAAGCTTTCTTT	CASSYSRTLNEAFF
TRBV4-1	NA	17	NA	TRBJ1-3	TGCGCCAGCGCCCGTGGGGGGGCCTCGAACTCTGGAAACACCATATATTTT	CASARGGASNSGNTIYF
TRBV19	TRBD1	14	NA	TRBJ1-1	TGTGCCAGTAACAGGGGAACAGGGTCCACTGAAGCTTTCTTT	CASNRGTGSTEAFF
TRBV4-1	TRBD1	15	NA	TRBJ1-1	TGCGCCAGCAGCCAAGTTGGCAGGGGGTCCACTGAAGCTTTCTTT	CASSQVGRGSTEAFF
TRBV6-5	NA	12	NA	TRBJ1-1	TGTGCCAGCAGTCGCTCGGGCAGAGAAGCTTTCTTT	CASSRSGREAFF